Detailed here is one TCR beta chain. Its antigen is unknown. Germline V lookup: CDR1 MRHNA, CDR2 SNTAGT. The CDR3 runs 15 residues. Losses at the gene ends were 8 bases for V and 0 bases for J; bases not matched to a gene: 8. The PCR ran on 60 Vbeta and 13 Jbeta primers. Assay: immunoSEQ multiplex PCR; the TCRdb copy retains only in-frame clones and omits some. This repertoire includes 150,000 to 250,000 clones. This specimen belongs to a study of cytomegalovirus exposure and HLA in healthy donors. Whole-study findings and limits: In a later analysis, DRB1 alleles had the most associated TCRs; HLA-C alleles the fewest.

Sequencing was performed on PBMCs. This chain joins TRBV6-4 and TRBJ2-3, with 7 bases matching TRBD2. The clonotype was recovered from a boy aged 5-17 years in good health and CMV-seronegative. In nucleotides, the CDR3 is TGTGCCAGCGGCCCGGGCGGGAGAAGCACAGATACGCAGTATTTT. Amino acids: CASGPGGRSTDTQYF.